The clone carrying this T cell receptor beta chain was seen a single time. What it binds is not known. The data are from a study of T cell responses to AZD1222 COVID-19 vaccine. Findings and limits, study-wide: Spike-specific TCR breadth rose after two AZD1222 doses, and depth rose as well.

This CDR3 is built from 11 residues. Trimming left V 6 bases short and J 2 bases short, with 8 bases between. In germline, CDR1 is SQVTM, CDR2 ANQGSEA. Only in-frame clones appear in the TCRdb table, and some are missing; sequencing was by immunoSEQ multiplex PCR. The sample consists of approximately 110,000 clones, approximately 91% of them appearing once. J is TRBJ2-7 and V is TRBV29-1, with D tentatively TRBD2 (6 bases). Specimen: peripheral blood, collected on day 0 of MenACWY control vaccination. The sequence was obtained from an adult in good health. The CDR3 sequence is CSVEGTYEQYF. In nucleotides, the CDR3 is TGCAGCGTGGAGGGAACCTACGAGCAGTACTTC.